This T cell receptor (beta chain) was recorded in a study of regulatory T cells in long-lasting Graves disease. This CDR3 comprises 15 residues. CDR1 is KGHSH, CDR2 LQKENI, per germline. The V and J ends lost 3 bases and 0 bases respectively, with 11 bases between them. This clonotype was observed at least ten times. Indicated time point: newly diagnosed GD, antithyroid drugs for less than 3 months. Extracted RNA from PBMCs served as the source of the TCR library. With iRepertoire HTBI primers and Arm-PCR of CDR3 regions, TCR beta libraries were built. Each CDR3 protein is one row after TCRdb ran MiXCR on the multiplex PCR reads. The table records 510,000 or so distinct CDR3 sequences, around 12% of them present only once. These data were also reused for a study on T cells in Graves' hyperthyroidism and ophthalmopathy.

This chain uses TRBV18 with TRBJ1-1; D call uncertain. Sequences were derived from peripheral blood mononuclear cells (PBMCs), sampled at new diagnosis, from a patient treated with antithyroid drugs. The TCR originated in a woman in her 30s with Graves disease. The CDR3 spells CASSPLPTVNTEAFF. The CDR3 region has the DNA TGTGCCAGCTCACCCCTCCCGACGGTGAACACTGAAGCTTTCTTT.